What follows are 14 T cell receptor beta chains derived from one specimen sequenced in a study of shared clonotypes between healthy human individuals. Clones were read by immunoSEQ multiplex PCR, and TCRdb kept only the in-frame ones, dropping some. The sample has roughly 1.5 million clones; 95% to 99% are singletons. Sequencing used naive CD4+ T cells sorted from blood. The sample's subset: CD45RA+ positively selected. The receptors were gathered from a man aged 25-45 years in good health.

For this clone: In the same sample, other DNA sequences code for this CDR3. The V call is TRBV5-1, the J call TRBJ1-1; the D gene is possibly TRBD1 (5 bases). Germline CDR1 and CDR2: SGHRS and YFSETQ. The CDR3 spans 15 residues. The V and J ends lost 0 bases and 0 bases respectively, with 9 bases between them. The CDR3 spells CASSLAGRMNTEAFF. DNA of the CDR3: TGCGCCAGCAGCTTGGCAGGGCGGATGAACACTGAAGCTTTCTTT.

The chain joins TRBV27 to TRBJ2-3; 8 positions match TRBD2. The CDR3 consists of 17 residues. V shed 6 bases, J shed 0 bases, and the junction held 11 bases outside the gene matches. Germline V gene sequence: CDR1 MNHEY, CDR2 SMNVEV (reference sequence). The CDR3 spells CASSLSRGRWSTDTQYF. DNA for the CDR3: TGTGCCAGCAGCCTATCCCGCGGGAGGTGGAGCACAGATACGCAGTATTTT.

In DNA, the CDR3 is TGTGCCAGCAGTTACCTAGCGGGAGGGCGGGACGGGGAGCTGTTTTTT. Its protein is CASSYLAGGRDGELFF. The chain employs TRBV27 and TRBJ2-2; the match to TRBD2 covers 12 bases. Germline trimming cut 4 bases from V and 7 bases from J; bases unmatched to any gene: 7. The CDR3 extends over 16 amino acids. CDR1 and CDR2 (germline): MNHEY, SMNVEV (reference sequence).

V and J are TRBV9 and TRBJ2-5; 9 bases agree with TRBD2. This CDR3 region has 15 residues. CDR1 and CDR2 (germline): SGDLS, YYNGEE. V dropped 3 bases and J dropped 4; count of bases not matched to a gene: 7. The CDR3 region is CASSENSGSGETQYF. The DNA for the CDR3 is TGTGCCAGCAGCGAGAATAGCGGGAGCGGAGAGACCCAGTACTTC.

V and J are TRBV5-4 and TRBJ2-5; tentatively, D is TRBD1 (5 bases). This CDR3 has 15 amino acids. The germline V gene encodes CDR1 SGHNT and CDR2 YYREEE (reference sequence). Trimming shortened V by 4 bases and J by 4 bases, and 17 bases separated the two germline ends. The CDR3 region has the DNA TGTGCCAGCAGCCCCGGCCCCGACAGTTTAGAGACCCAGTACTTC. It encodes CASSPGPDSLETQYF.

This chain links TRBV19 with TRBJ1-4; 9 nucleotides align to TRBD1. CDR1 LNHDA and CDR2 SQIVND come from the germline V gene (reference sequence). This CDR3 region has 14 residues. Unmatched junction bases numbered 7, after V lost 6 bases and J lost 8 bases. The CDR3 sequence: CASSQTGGLEKLFF. The CDR3 DNA follows: TGTGCCAGTAGCCAGACAGGGGGATTGGAAAAACTGTTTTTT.

The chain carries TRBV10-1 and TRBJ2-1; 7 nucleotides line up with TRBD1. V lost 5 bases, J lost 5 bases, and 3 bases stayed unmatched. Germline assignment: CDR1 WNHNN and CDR2 SYGVQD (reference sequence). This CDR3 comprises 13 residues. DNA for the CDR3: TGCGCCAGCAGTCCCGGGACAGACAATGAGCAGTTCTTC. Translating it yields CASSPGTDNEQFF.

This clone was counted a single time. The rearrangement links TRBV29-1 to TRBJ2-1; D is ambiguous. V was shortened by 7 bases and J by 4 bases, with 8 bases between the two germline ends. This CDR3 is 11 amino acids long. The germline CDR1 and CDR2 sequences are SQVTM and ANQGSEA. The CDR3: CSALAYNEQFF. The DNA for the CDR3 is TGCAGCGCCCTCGCTTACAATGAGCAGTTCTTC.

The chain combines TRBV14 with TRBJ2-2, with D possibly TRBD2 on 6 matching bases. V was clipped by 1 base and J by 6 bases, with 6 bases between them. The CDR3 is 13 amino acids. Germline V gene lookup returns CDR1 SGHDN and CDR2 FVKESK. CDR3 region: CASSQGLAGELFF. The DNA for the CDR3 is TGTGCCAGCAGCCAAGGACTAGCCGGGGAGCTGTTTTTT. Combining the CDR3 with reference TRBV14 and TRBJ2-2 gives the whole variable domain EAGVTQFPSHSVIEKGQTVTLRCDPISGHDNLYWYRRVMGKEIKFLLHFVKESKQDESGMPNNRFLAERTGGTYSTLKVQPAELEDSGVYFCASSQGLAGELFFGEGSRLTVL.

This chain uses TRBV20-1 with TRBJ2-7; D possibly corresponds to TRBD1 (5 bases). The CDR3 extends over 11 amino acids. Germline V gives CDR1 DFQATT, CDR2 SNEGSKA (reference sequence). The V end lost 5 bases, the J end lost 3 bases, and 8 bases lay between the germline ends. The CDR3 loop is CSARQFYEQYF. Written as DNA, the CDR3 is TGCAGTGCTCGACAGTTCTACGAGCAGTACTTC.

V gene TRBV5-1 combines with J gene TRBJ2-5; 8 bases match TRBD1. The CDR3 sequence is 14 residues long. The germline CDR1 and CDR2 sequences are SGHRS and YFSETQ. The V and J ends lost 0 bases and 6 bases, in that order; junction bases with no gene match: 4. CDR3 coding DNA: TGCGCCAGCAGCTTGGAAACAGGGGGAAAGACCCAGTACTTC. Its protein product is CASSLETGGKTQYF.

The V and J genes are TRBV19 and TRBJ2-1; D call uncertain. Germline V gene data show CDR1 as LNHDA and CDR2 as SQIVND (reference sequence). CDR3 length: 13 residues. Trimming stripped 2 bases from V and 4 bases from J, with 6 bases between. This CDR3 is CASSITTYNEQFF. The CDR3 DNA reads as TGTGCCAGTAGTATAACCACTTACAATGAGCAGTTCTTC.

The V and J genes are TRBV28 and TRBJ2-7; a possible D gene is TRBD1 (5 bases). Trimming took 7 bases from V and 0 from J, leaving 13 bases between them. Germline V gene sequence: CDR1 MDHEN, CDR2 SYDVKM. The CDR3 consists of 14 residues. CDR3 protein: CASKGVRSSYEQYF. The CDR3, as DNA: TGTGCCAGCAAAGGGGTTCGAAGCTCCTACGAGCAGTACTTC.

In regard to this clone: An end of the junction does not agree with germline; a read error may underlie this. The V call is TRBV7-7, the J call TRBJ2-5; perhaps TRBD2 as D (5 bases). This CDR3 has 14 residues. CDR1 SSHAT and CDR2 FNYEAQ come from the germline V gene (reference sequence). This chain's CDR3 is CASNPDSLGETQYF. Here the CDR3 DNA reads TGTGCTAGCAACCCGGACTCACTCGGGGAGACCCAGTACTTC.